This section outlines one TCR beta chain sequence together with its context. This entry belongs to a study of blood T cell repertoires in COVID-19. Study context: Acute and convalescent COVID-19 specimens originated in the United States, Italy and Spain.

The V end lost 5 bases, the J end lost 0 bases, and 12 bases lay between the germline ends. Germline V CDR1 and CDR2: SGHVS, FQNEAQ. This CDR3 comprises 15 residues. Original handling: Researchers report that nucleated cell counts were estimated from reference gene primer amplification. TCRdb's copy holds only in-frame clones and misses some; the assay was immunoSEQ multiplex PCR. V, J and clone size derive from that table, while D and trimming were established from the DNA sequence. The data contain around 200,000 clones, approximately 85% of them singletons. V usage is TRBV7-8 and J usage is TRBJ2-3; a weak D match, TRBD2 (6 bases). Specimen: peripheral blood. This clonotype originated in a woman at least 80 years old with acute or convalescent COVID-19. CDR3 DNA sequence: TGTGCCAGCAGCCTTCTCCGGGGGAGCACAGATACGCAGTATTTT. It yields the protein CASSLLRGSTDTQYF.